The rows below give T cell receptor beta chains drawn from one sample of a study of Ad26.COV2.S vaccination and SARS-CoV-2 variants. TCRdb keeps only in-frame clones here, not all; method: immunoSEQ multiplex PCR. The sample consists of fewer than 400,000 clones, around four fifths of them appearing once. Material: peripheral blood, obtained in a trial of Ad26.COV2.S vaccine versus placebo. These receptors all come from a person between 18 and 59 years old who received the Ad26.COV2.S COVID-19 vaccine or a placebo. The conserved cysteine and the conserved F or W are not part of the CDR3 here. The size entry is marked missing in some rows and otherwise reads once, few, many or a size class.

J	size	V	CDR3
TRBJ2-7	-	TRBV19	ASSGGQGFPYEQY
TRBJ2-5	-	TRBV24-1	ATSDAGTGGTQY
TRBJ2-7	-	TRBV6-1	ASSESGRNEQY
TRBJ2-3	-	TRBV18	ASSPIAGGITSTDTQY
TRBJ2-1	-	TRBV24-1	ATSHPIGQDNEQF
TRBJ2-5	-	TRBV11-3	ASSLDRGVQTQY
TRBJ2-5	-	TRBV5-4	ASRPSVGPSETQY
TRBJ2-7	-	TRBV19	ASSIRRPNLPSEQY
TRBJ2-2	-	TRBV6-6	ASGRNTGELF
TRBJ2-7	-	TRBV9	ASSPQTGLWSEQY
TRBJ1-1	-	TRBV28	ASSQADRATEAF
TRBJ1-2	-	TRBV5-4	ASSLGGGNGYT
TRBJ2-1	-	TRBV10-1	ASSGSQYNEQF
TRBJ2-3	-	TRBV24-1	ATSPRDTHTDTQY
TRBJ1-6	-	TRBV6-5	ASRAIYGTLH
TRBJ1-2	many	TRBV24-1	ATSGNTRFGYGYT
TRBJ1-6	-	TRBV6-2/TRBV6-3	ASSNPGRPTPLH
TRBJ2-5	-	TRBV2	ASSDPSLAGEHIQETQY
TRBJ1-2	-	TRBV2	ASSEAAGGGYT
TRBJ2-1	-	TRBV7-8	ASSPRRRYSYNEQF
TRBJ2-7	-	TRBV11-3	ASSPRTESSYEQY
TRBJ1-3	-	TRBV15	ATSGGDTFSGNTIY
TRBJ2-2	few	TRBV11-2	ASSPSRANTGELF
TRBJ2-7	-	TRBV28	ASSAVLQGSYEQY
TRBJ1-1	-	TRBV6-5	ASRVLNTEAF
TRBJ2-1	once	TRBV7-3	ASSRTGGSYNEQF
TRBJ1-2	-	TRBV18	ASSPQNDYGYT
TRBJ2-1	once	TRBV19	ASSTPWTGSSYNEQF
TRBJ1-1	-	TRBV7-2	ASSLQGAGTEAF
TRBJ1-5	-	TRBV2	ASSERFTEH
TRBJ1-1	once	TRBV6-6	ASTLGAEAF
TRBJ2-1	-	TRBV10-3	AISESRAGDIEQF
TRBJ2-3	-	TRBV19	ASSMADTQY
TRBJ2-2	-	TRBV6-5	ASYRDPSTGELF
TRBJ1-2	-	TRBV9	ASSPLGGNYGYT
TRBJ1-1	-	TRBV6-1	ASSDARRGKAF
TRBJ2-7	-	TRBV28	ASRTSGVTYEQY
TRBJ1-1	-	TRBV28	ASSLWQGRTEAF
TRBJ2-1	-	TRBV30	AWLVRDSNYNEQF
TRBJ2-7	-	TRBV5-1	ASSLGGQVYEQY
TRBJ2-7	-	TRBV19	ASTHTGGYEQY
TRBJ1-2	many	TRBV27	ASKIGGGYGYT
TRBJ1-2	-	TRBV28	ASTSKPEDYGYT
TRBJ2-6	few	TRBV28	ASSLSLGHRGPGANVLT